The 23 T cell receptor beta chains below were found in one sample sequenced in a study of T cell responses to AZD1222 COVID-19 vaccine. The repertoire was sequenced with immunoSEQ multiplex PCR; TCRdb's copy has only in-frame clones and lacks some. The sample has 150,000 to 200,000 clones; 85% to 95% are singletons. Specimen: peripheral blood, collected on day 0 of AZD1222 vaccination. The source is an adult in good health.

This clone was picked up a small number of times. This chain connects TRBV4-3 to TRBJ1-4; D perhaps matches TRBD1 (6 bases). V was pared by 0 bases and J by 2 bases, with 16 bases between. Germline CDR1 LGHNA, CDR2 YSLEER. The CDR3 runs 18 residues. CDR3 nucleotides: TGCGCCAGCAGCCAAGAGCCAGGGGCCCTCGGGACTAATGAAAAACTGTTTTTT. Translating gives CASSQEPGALGTNEKLFF.

This chain links TRBV11-2 with TRBJ2-2; TRBD1 matches 8 bases. The CDR3 totals 17 residues. Germline V lookup: CDR1 SGHAT, CDR2 FQNNGV. V was pared by 1 base and J by 3 bases, with 7 bases of the junction left unmatched. The CDR3 DNA sequence: TGTGCCAGCAGCTTAGTATTCTCGACAGGGGACACCGGGGAGCTGTTTTTT. It encodes CASSLVFSTGDTGELFF.

The rearrangement links TRBV18 to TRBJ2-7, with D perhaps TRBD1 or TRBD2 (6 bases each). The germline V gene has CDR1 KGHSH and CDR2 LQKENI. This CDR3 is 15 amino acids long. The V gene lost 2 bases and the J gene lost 3 bases, with 14 bases spanning the gap. The CDR3 nucleotides read TGTGCCAGCTCACCATTTTCGGGGGCAGACTACGAGCAGTACTTC. It yields the protein CASSPFSGADYEQYF.

V usage is TRBV6-5 and J usage is TRBJ2-7; D is perhaps TRBD1 (6 bases). V was pared by 4 bases and J by 2 bases, with 12 bases between. Germline V gives CDR1 MNHEY, CDR2 SVGAGI. CDR3 length equals 14 residues. CDR3 sequence: CASSSGDTAYEQYF. The DNA for the CDR3 is TGTGCCAGCAGTTCCGGGGACACGGCCTACGAGCAGTACTTC.

V is TRBV30 and J is TRBJ2-7, with D possibly being TRBD2 (6 bases). CDR3 length: 15 amino acids. CDR1 and CDR2 (germline): GTSNPN, SVGIG (reference sequence). The V end was cut by 3 bases, the J end by 5 bases, with 20 bases between. CDR3 nucleotides: TGTGCCTGGAGCGCCCAAGAGCGGGTTATGGACGAGCAGTACTTC. This codes for CAWSAQERVMDEQYF.

The J gene is TRBJ1-3, the V gene TRBV12-3 or TRBV12-4; D not resolved. This CDR3 comprises 12 residues. The V and J ends lost 6 bases and 2 bases respectively, with 5 bases between them. The CDR3 protein is CASRDPGNTIYF. CDR3 in DNA: TGTGCCAGCAGGGACCCTGGAAACACCATATATTTT.

This clone was seen only a few times. V and J are TRBV2 and TRBJ2-5, with D uncertain. The germline V and J ends were trimmed by 8 bases and 7 bases, with 14 bases remaining between them. Germline CDR1 and CDR2: SNHLY and FYNNEI. This CDR3 spans 12 amino acids. This CDR3 reads CASGPEPGTQYF. CDR3 nucleotide sequence: TGTGCCAGCGGACCGGAACCAGGGACCCAGTACTTC.

The gene calls are TRBV7-9 and TRBJ1-2, with no clear D. The germline gives CDR1 SEHNR, CDR2 FQNEAQ (reference sequence). The CDR3 totals 14 residues. V lost 5 bases, J lost 8 bases, and 18 bases lay in between. The CDR3 DNA sequence: TGTGCCAGCAGCCAGTTGACGGAACTGGGAGGCTACACCTTC. Protein sequence: CASSQLTELGGYTF.

This clone has only one observation. In DNA, the CDR3 is TGTGCCAGCAGCTTGGACAGGGTTTACGAGCAGTACTTC. Residues: CASSLDRVYEQYF. This chain links TRBV7-8 with TRBJ2-7, with 8 bases fitting TRBD1. V was pared by 3 bases and J by 4 bases, with 2 bases of the junction left unmatched. CDR3 length: 13 amino acids. Germline CDR1 and CDR2: SGHVS and FQNEAQ.

V gene TRBV27 combines with J gene TRBJ1-1; TRBD1 agrees at 10 bases. The germline V gene has CDR1 MNHEY and CDR2 SMNVEV (reference sequence). V lost 5 bases to trimming and J lost 4 bases; unmatched junction nucleotides: 13. The CDR3 sequence is 17 residues long. The CDR3 region is CASSTRQGAGHGTEAFF. CDR3 DNA sequence: TGTGCCAGCAGTACCCGACAGGGGGCCGGACATGGCACTGAAGCTTTCTTT.

The chain recombines TRBV11-2 with TRBJ1-6, with D uncertain. The CDR3 length is 14 residues. From germline, CDR1 is SGHAT and CDR2 FQNNGV. V lost 4 bases and J 4 bases, leaving 8 bases between the germline ends. CDR3: CASSWTAYNSPLHF. CDR3 in DNA: TGTGCCAGCAGCTGGACCGCATATAATTCACCCCTCCACTTT.

This clone has a handful of counts. The chain employs TRBV7-8 and TRBJ1-2, with TRBD1 matching over 7 bases. J gave up 9 bases and V 5 bases, and 15 bases lay outside the gene matches. Germline CDR1 and CDR2: SGHVS and FQNEAQ. This CDR3 is 15 amino acids long. The CDR3 spells CASSPSRGGDFRYTF. The CDR3 nucleotides read TGTGCCAGCAGCCCATCGCGAGGGGGCGATTTTCGCTACACCTTC.

The chain is built from TRBV19 and TRBJ1-4; possibly TRBD1 for D (6 bases). Per the germline V gene, CDR1 is LNHDA and CDR2 is SQIVND (reference sequence). Trimming left V 6 bases short and J 5 bases short, with 16 bases between. CDR3 length: 15 residues. The CDR3 loop reads CASSFGTQRNEKLFF. CDR3 DNA sequence: TGTGCCAGTAGCTTTGGGACACAAAGGAATGAAAAACTGTTTTTT.

A few counts support this clone. This chain links TRBV4-1 with TRBJ2-7; 9 nucleotides match TRBD1. Germline V lookup: CDR1 MGHRA, CDR2 YSYEKL. The CDR3 length is 14 residues. After removal of 1 base from V and 2 bases from J, the junction contained 0 bases not matched to a gene. The CDR3 spells CASSQGQGAYEQYF. In nucleotides, the CDR3 is TGCGCCAGCAGCCAAGGACAGGGGGCCTACGAGCAGTACTTC.

V is TRBV7-8 and J is TRBJ2-1; 9 nucleotides line up with TRBD2. The CDR3 covers 16 residues. The germline CDR1 and CDR2 sequences are SGHVS and FQNEAQ. The trim removed 5 bases at V and 7 bases at J, leaving 12 bases unmatched. CDR3 coding DNA: TGTGCCAGCAGCGCCCTAGCGGGGACGCTTGGGAATGAGCAGTTCTTC. Translated, it gives CASSALAGTLGNEQFF.

The chain joins TRBV28 to TRBJ1-5; 12 positions agree with TRBD1. CDR3 length: 17 amino acids. The germline V gene encodes CDR1 MDHEN and CDR2 SYDVKM. The V segment lost 1 base and the J segment 4 bases; nucleotides outside the gene matches: 5. DNA for the CDR3: TGTGCCAGCAGTTTATACGGGACAGGGGGCGAAAATCAGCCCCAGCATTTT. This sequence encodes CASSLYGTGGENQPQHF.

This chain uses TRBV6-5 with TRBJ2-7, with D possibly matching TRBD1 (5 bases). Per the germline V gene, CDR1 is MNHEY and CDR2 is SVGAGI. The CDR3 consists of 13 residues. The V gene lost 6 bases and the J gene lost 7 bases, with 16 bases spanning the gap. The CDR3 is CASSPGTDREQYF. In DNA, the CDR3 is TGTGCCAGCAGCCCCGGAACCGACAGAGAGCAGTACTTC.

CDR3 sequence (DNA): TGTGCCTGGAGTTCCTTGACGGATGCAACTAATGAAAAACTGTTTTTT. This codes for CAWSSLTDATNEKLFF. This chain joins TRBV30 and TRBJ1-4; D remains ambiguous. The CDR3 is 16 amino acids. The V end lost 2 bases, the J end lost 0 bases, and 13 bases lay between the germline ends. Germline V CDR1 and CDR2: GTSNPN, SVGIG (reference sequence).

The CDR3 loop reads CASSQSGGTTNTGELFF. The CDR3, as DNA: TGCGCCAGCAGCCAATCCGGGGGAACCACGAACACCGGGGAGCTGTTTTTT. The chain uses TRBV4-3 and TRBJ2-2; D possibly corresponds to TRBD2 (6 bases). This CDR3 is built from 17 residues. CDR1 LGHNA and CDR2 YSLEER come from the germline V gene. Trimming took 2 bases from V and 0 from J, leaving 13 bases between them.

The rearrangement links TRBV9 to TRBJ2-5, with 7 bases lining up with TRBD1. This CDR3 is built from 15 residues. Germline loops: CDR1 SGDLS, CDR2 YYNGEE. With V trimmed by 4 bases and J by 2 bases, 8 bases remained unmatched. The CDR3 DNA sequence: TGTGCCAGCAGCCTAACAGGGGCCCCACAAGAGACCCAGTACTTC. This sequence encodes CASSLTGAPQETQYF.

V usage is TRBV27 and J usage is TRBJ1-3; D ambiguous. V was clipped by 5 bases and J by 0 bases, with 20 bases between them. The CDR3 is 18 residues long. Germline CDR1 MNHEY, CDR2 SMNVEV (reference sequence). Here the CDR3 DNA reads TGTGCCAGCAGTCTCGGGGTACCCACCTTTGGCTCTGGAAACACCATATATTTT. Translation gives CASSLGVPTFGSGNTIYF.

This chain connects TRBV30 to TRBJ2-3; tentatively, D is TRBD1 or TRBD2 (5 bases each). The V end lost 5 bases, the J end lost 6 bases, and 12 bases lay between the germline ends. The CDR3 totals 12 residues. Germline lookup yields CDR1 GTSNPN and CDR2 SVGIG (reference sequence). The CDR3 DNA reads as TGTGCCTGGGCATACGGGACGGATACGCAGTATTTT. As protein: CAWAYGTDTQYF.

This clone was observed once. The chain joins TRBV7-9 to TRBJ2-1; 9 nucleotides match TRBD1. Germline trimming cut 4 bases from V and 6 bases from J; bases unmatched to any gene: 10. This CDR3 spans 16 amino acids. The germline V gene encodes CDR1 SEHNR and CDR2 FQNEAQ (reference sequence). CDR3 in amino acids: CASSWHRDRESNEQFF. CDR3 nucleotides: TGTGCCAGCAGCTGGCACCGGGACAGGGAGAGCAATGAGCAGTTCTTC.